The present entry profiles one TCR beta chain with its context. Naive CD8 isolation took CD45RO-negative cells positively selected for CCR7 and excluded terminally differentiated effector memory CD45RA+ cells. The test was conducted at deep level. Here immunoSEQ multiplex PCR was the method, and the copy in TCRdb shows in-frame clones only, minus some. The sample lists hundreds of thousands of clones, around 95% occurring once. This sample was included in a study of shared clonotypes between healthy human individuals. Germline V gene data show CDR1 as MGHRA and CDR2 as YSYEKL. With 0 bases removed from V and 9 bases from J, the gap between germline ends came to 9 bases. The length of the CDR3 is 13 residues.

The clonotype was recovered from a woman aged 25 to 39 in good health. Sequenced sample: naive CD8+ T cells sorted from blood. V usage is TRBV4-1 and J usage is TRBJ2-1; D unresolved. CDR3: CASSQDSFSEQFF. CDR3 DNA sequence: TGCGCCAGCAGCCAAGATAGCTTCAGTGAGCAGTTCTTC.